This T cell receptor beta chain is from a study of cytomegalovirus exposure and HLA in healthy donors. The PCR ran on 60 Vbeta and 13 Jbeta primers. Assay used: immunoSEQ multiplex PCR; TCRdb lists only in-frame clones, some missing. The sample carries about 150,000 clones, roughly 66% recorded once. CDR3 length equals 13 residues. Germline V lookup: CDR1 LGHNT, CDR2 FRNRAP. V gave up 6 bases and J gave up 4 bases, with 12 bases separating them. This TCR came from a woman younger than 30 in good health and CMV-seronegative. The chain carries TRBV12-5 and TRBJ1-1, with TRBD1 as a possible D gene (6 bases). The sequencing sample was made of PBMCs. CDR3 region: CASGKTGGTEAFF. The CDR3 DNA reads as TGTGCTAGTGGAAAGACAGGAGGCACTGAAGCTTTCTTT. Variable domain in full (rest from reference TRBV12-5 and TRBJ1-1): DARVTQTPRHKVTEMGQEVTMRCQPILGHNTVFWYRQTMMQGLELLAYFRNRAPLDDSGMPKDRFSAEMPDATLATLKIQPSEPRDSAVYFCASGKTGGTEAFFGQGTRLTVV.